The entry below describes one T cell receptor (beta chain). The source of the sample is a study of cytomegalovirus exposure and HLA in healthy donors. At the level of the study: Membership in the Caucasian-associated ancestry cluster was found for around 81% of approximately 380 genotyped donors.

The PCR ran on 60 Vbeta and 13 Jbeta primers. Some clones are missing from TCRdb's copy, which holds only in-frame ones; the method was immunoSEQ multiplex PCR. This listing includes 150,000 to 200,000 clones. J lost 0 bases, V lost 4 bases, and 10 bases had no gene match. CDR1 is SGHRS and CDR2 is YFSETQ in the germline V gene. This CDR3 comprises 17 residues. The rearrangement joins TRBV5-1 to TRBJ2-3; 8 nucleotides agree with TRBD1. The clonotype was recovered from a young woman in good health and CMV-seropositive. Sequencing was done on a sample of PBMCs. The CDR3 reads CASSPTRDRHSTDTQYF. As DNA, the CDR3 is TGCGCCAGCAGCCCAACCCGGGACAGGCATAGCACAGATACGCAGTATTTT.